The clone carrying this TCR beta chain has just a few counts. Its antigen is as yet unknown. The data stem from a study of T cells in Graves' hyperthyroidism and ophthalmopathy. Per germline, CDR1 LGHDT and CDR2 YNNKEL (reference sequence). Deletions cut 10 bases from V and 9 bases from J, with 16 bases between. The CDR3 extends over 12 amino acids. Regions amplified from RNA transcripts were the TCR beta CDR3 regions. The study used the HTBI primer set for a first-round RT-PCR of the TCR CDR3. MiXCR, applied by TCRdb to the multiplex PCR reads, yields one record per CDR3 protein. The sample records hundreds of thousands of distinct CDR3 sequences, approximately 25% being singletons. Study results and limitations: Most thyroid-expanded clonotypes above 0.001 were also found in blood. Ophthalmopathy was identified by the model a median around 5.9 months ahead of onset.

Stable hyperthyroidism: no ophthalmopathy progression over 18 months of follow-up. This clonotype was sampled from a middle-aged man with Graves' hyperthyroidism. The sample comprised blood. The chain joins TRBV3-1 to TRBJ2-1; a possible D gene is TRBD2 (7 bases). CDR3 loop: CAIARGGGEQFF. The DNA for the CDR3 is TGTGCCATTGCCCGAGGGGGGGGTGAGCAGTTCTTC.